This T cell receptor beta chain was sequenced in a study of blood T cells in healthy people across ages. Study-wide background: Template switching retrieved approximately one barcoded beta molecule for each two T cells.

V lost 4 bases and J lost 5, with 21 bases in between. CDR1 and CDR2 from the germline V gene are SEHNR and FQNEAQ (reference sequence). The CDR3 extends over 16 amino acids. Per individual sample, total RNA of at least 5 micrograms was extracted. A second 7 to 11 cycle PCR used barcoded and J-beta primers. With 12 random nucleotides, a template-switch adaptor tagged each individual cDNA molecule. Every sample gave at least 2.5 million paired-end reads containing CDR3. TCRdb recomputed calls from the 5' RACE reads with MiXCR, one row per CDR3 protein. The data hold roughly 1,500,000 distinct CDR3 sequences, with about 31% observed a single time.

The sequenced sample was blood. The TCR sequence derives from a woman in her 30s in good health. The V gene is TRBV7-9, the J gene TRBJ2-7, with D possibly called TRBD1 or TRBD2 (5 bases each). CDR3 bases: TGTGCCAGCAGCTCCCGCTTATCCGGGGCGCACAACGAGCAGTACTTC. Encoded protein: CASSSRLSGAHNEQYF.